This passage covers 6 T cell receptor beta chains from one sample sequenced in a study of blood T cells in healthy people across ages. Through a sample-barcoded 5' primer and a J-beta primer mix, a second PCR was run for roughly 6 to 12 cycles. TCRdb re-analysed the 5' RACE reads in MiXCR, keeping a single row per CDR3 protein. The table includes about 780,000 distinct CDR3 sequences, 46% detected once. Sequencing input: blood. These TCRs come from a man older than 75 in good health.

J is TRBJ1-4 and V is TRBV3-1, with 9 positions matching TRBD1. Trimming at V came to 3 bases and at J to 6 bases, leaving 5 bases not matched to a gene. CDR3 length: 15 amino acids. The germline V gene encodes CDR1 LGHDT and CDR2 YNNKEL (reference sequence). The CDR3 DNA follows: TGTGCCAGCAGCCAGGATGGGACAGGGCATGAAAAACTGTTTTTT. It yields the protein CASSQDGTGHEKLFF.

This clonotype was detected only a few times. V usage is TRBV5-1 and J usage is TRBJ2-5, with 7 bases fitting TRBD1. Germline V lookup: CDR1 SGHRS, CDR2 YFSETQ. V gave up 0 bases and J gave up 5 bases; unmatched junction bases: 7. This CDR3 has 15 residues. The CDR3 nucleotides read TGCGCCAGCAGCTTGGTCACAGGGGATCTCGAGACCCAGTACTTC. Amino acid sequence: CASSLVTGDLETQYF.

This clonotype has a count of ten or more. This rearrangement joins TRBV10-2 to TRBJ2-3; no clear D gene. CDR3 length equals 12 residues. V lost 8 bases and J lost 3, with 9 bases in between. Germline CDR1 is WSHSY and CDR2 is SAAADI. The CDR3 loop is CASSADTDTQYF. CDR3 in DNA: TGCGCCAGCTCCGCGGATACAGATACGCAGTATTTT.

This clonotype appeared a few times. The chain links TRBV29-1 to TRBJ2-2; tentative D call: TRBD2 (5 bases). CDR1 and CDR2 from the germline V gene are SQVTM and ANQGSEA. This CDR3 spans 13 amino acids. Deletions cut 5 bases from V and 1 base from J, with 8 bases between. CDR3 nucleotide sequence: TGCAGCGTTCAGGACTTGAACACCGGGGAGCTGTTTTTT. Residues: CSVQDLNTGELFF.

This clonotype has more than one count but fewer than ten. The genes are TRBV20-1 and TRBJ2-3; perhaps D is TRBD1 or TRBD2 (5 bases each). CDR1 is DFQATT, CDR2 SNEGSKA, per germline (reference sequence). The CDR3 is 15 amino acids. The V end lost 1 base, the J end lost 2 bases, and 13 bases lay between the germline ends. CDR3 in amino acids: CSARVGDPITDTQYF. CDR3 nucleotides: TGCAGTGCTAGAGTGGGGGACCCCATCACAGATACGCAGTATTTT.

About this clonotype itself: A much larger clone lies a single base off, so this may be a read error. This rearrangement joins TRBV9 to TRBJ2-1, with 10 bases that match TRBD2. The last part of the DNA fits TRBJ2-7 better; the J call may be wrong. Looked up from germline, CDR1 is SGDLS and CDR2 is YYNGEE. The CDR3 totals 17 residues. The CDR3 nucleotides are TGTGCCAGCAGCGTAGATACTAGCGGGACCGGGGACAATGAGCAGTACTTC. Its protein is CASSVDTSGTGDNEQYF.